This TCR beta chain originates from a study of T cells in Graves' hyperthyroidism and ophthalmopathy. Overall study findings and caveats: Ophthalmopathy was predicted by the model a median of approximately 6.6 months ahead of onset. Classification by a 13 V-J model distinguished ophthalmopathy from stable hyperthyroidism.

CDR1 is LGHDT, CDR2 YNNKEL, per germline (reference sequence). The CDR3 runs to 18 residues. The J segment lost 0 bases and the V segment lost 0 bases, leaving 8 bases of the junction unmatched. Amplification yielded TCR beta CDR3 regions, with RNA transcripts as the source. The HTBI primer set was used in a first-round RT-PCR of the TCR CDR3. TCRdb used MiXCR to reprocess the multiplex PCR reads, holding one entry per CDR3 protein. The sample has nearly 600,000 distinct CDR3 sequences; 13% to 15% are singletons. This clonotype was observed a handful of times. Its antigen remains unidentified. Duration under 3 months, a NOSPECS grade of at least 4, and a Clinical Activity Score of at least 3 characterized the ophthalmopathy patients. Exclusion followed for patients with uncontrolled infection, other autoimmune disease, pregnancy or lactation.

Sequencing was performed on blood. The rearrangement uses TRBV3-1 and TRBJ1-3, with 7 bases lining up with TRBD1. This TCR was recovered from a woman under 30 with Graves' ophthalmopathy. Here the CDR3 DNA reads TGTGCCAGCAGCCAAGAACAGGGGAGTGGGCTCTCTGGAAACACCATATATTTT. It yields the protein CASSQEQGSGLSGNTIYF.